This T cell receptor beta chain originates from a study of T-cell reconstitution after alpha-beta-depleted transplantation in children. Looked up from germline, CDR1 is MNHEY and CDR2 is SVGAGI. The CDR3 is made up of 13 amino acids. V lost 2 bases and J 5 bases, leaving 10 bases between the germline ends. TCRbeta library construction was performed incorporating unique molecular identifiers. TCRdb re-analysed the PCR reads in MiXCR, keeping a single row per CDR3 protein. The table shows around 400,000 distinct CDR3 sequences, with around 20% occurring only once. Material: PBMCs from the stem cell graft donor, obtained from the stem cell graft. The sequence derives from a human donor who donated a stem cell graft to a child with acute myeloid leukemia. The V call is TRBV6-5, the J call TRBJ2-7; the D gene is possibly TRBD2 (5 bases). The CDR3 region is CASSYREGNEQYF. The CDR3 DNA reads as TGTGCCAGCAGTTACCGTGAGGGTAACGAGCAGTACTTC.